The subject of this entry is one TCR beta chain. No antigen is known for it. This record comes from a study of blood T cells in healthy people across ages. General observations from the study: Diversity was higher, and naive CD4+ cells more numerous, in long-lived donors than in aged donors.

With each sample, at least 5 micrograms of total RNA were extracted. A second PCR, run for roughly 7 to 11 cycles, used a sample-barcoded 5' primer plus a J-beta primer mix. TCRdb reprocessed the 5' RACE reads with MiXCR, giving one entry per CDR3 protein. The data hold 1.5 million to 2 million distinct CDR3 sequences, with about two fifths observed a single time. Germline V gene lookup returns CDR1 MGHRA and CDR2 YSYEKL. The CDR3 covers 15 residues. V gene TRBV4-1 combines with J gene TRBJ2-5; 9 positions agree with TRBD2. The better agreement between TRBJ2-7 and the DNA end casts doubt on the J call. The sequencing input was blood. The sequence was obtained from a human donor in good health. This CDR3 reads CASSQMAGGTYEQYF. CDR3 coding DNA: TGCGCCAGCAGCCAAATGGCGGGGGGGACTTACGAGCAGTACTTC.